Listed here are 14 T cell receptor beta chains from one sample, sequenced in a study of blood T cell repertoires in COVID-19. Profiling relied on immunoSEQ multiplex PCR, and the TCRdb table lists in-frame clones only, not all of them. The sample shows under 450,000 clones, roughly nine tenths of them seen only once. Sequenced material: PBMCs or T cells enriched from blood (not recorded which). Receptors were obtained from a middle-aged woman who had been exposed to COVID-19.

The chain carries TRBV25-1 and TRBJ2-3; 8 positions match TRBD1. CDR1 is MGHDK, CDR2 SYGVNS, per germline. The CDR3 sequence is 15 residues long. The junction had 9 bases not matched to a gene; V was cut back by 3 bases and J by 7 bases. The CDR3 bases are TGTGCCAGCAGTGATTCGGGACAGGCGGGTAATACGCAGTATTTT. Translating gives CASSDSGQAGNTQYF.

The V gene is TRBV19, the J gene TRBJ2-1, with a tentative D call TRBD1 (5 bases). The CDR3 is made up of 13 amino acids. V was clipped by 7 bases and J by 6 bases, with 13 bases between them. Germline V gene lookup returns CDR1 LNHDA and CDR2 SQIVND (reference sequence). The CDR3 DNA sequence: TGTGCCAGTAACGGTATAGGGGTCAATGAGCAGTTCTTC. Protein: CASNGIGVNEQFF.

Concerning this clone itself: This CDR3 is also generated by other DNA sequences in the sample. The V call is TRBV5-1, the J call TRBJ1-1; 7 positions match TRBD1. CDR3 size: 15 residues. CDR1 is SGHRS, CDR2 YFSETQ, per germline. V gave up 0 bases and J gave up 1 base; unmatched junction bases: 3. The CDR3 region has the DNA TGCGCCAGCAGCTTGGCAGGGACAGCGAACACTGAAGCTTTCTTT. Translated: CASSLAGTANTEAFF.

This clone was picked up a small number of times. CDR3 in DNA: TGCGCCAGCAGTGAAGTCGGGACAGGGGGAGAGACCCAGTACTTC. Protein sequence: CASSEVGTGGETQYF. The rearrangement joins TRBV10-1 to TRBJ2-5; 11 nucleotides match TRBD1. Germline trimming cut 3 bases from V and 4 bases from J; bases unmatched to any gene: 4. From germline, CDR1 is WNHNN and CDR2 SYGVQD (reference sequence). The CDR3 is 15 residues long.

The CDR3 protein is CASSSGINEKLFF. In DNA form, the CDR3 reads TGCGCCAGCAGCTCAGGGATTAATGAAAAACTGTTTTTT. The rearrangement joins TRBV5-1 to TRBJ1-4, with a tentative D call TRBD1 (5 bases). The V gene's germline CDR1 is SGHRS and CDR2 YFSETQ. This CDR3 has 13 amino acids. Trimming removed 3 bases at V and 4 bases at J, with 7 bases between.

V and J are TRBV11-2 and TRBJ2-1; maybe TRBD2 (5 bases). Germline CDR1 is SGHAT and CDR2 is FQNNGV. CDR3 size: 13 residues. The V end was cut by 1 base, the J end by 9 bases, with 10 bases between. The DNA for the CDR3 is TGTGCCAGCAGCTTAGTATTAGCGTCTGAGCAGTTCTTC. Protein product: CASSLVLASEQFF. Drawing the rest from reference TRBV11-2 and TRBJ2-1, the complete variable domain is EAGVAQSPRYKIIEKRQSVAFWCNPISGHATLYWYQQILGQGPKLLIQFQNNGVVDDSQLPKDRFSAERLKGVDSTLKIQPAKLEDSAVYLCASSLVLASEQFFGPGTRLTVL.

This rearrangement joins TRBV2 to TRBJ1-2; D is ambiguous. The V and J ends lost 7 bases and 4 bases respectively, with 16 bases between them. CDR1 and CDR2 from the germline V gene are SNHLY and FYNNEI. There are 14 residues in the CDR3. This CDR3 reads CASKNARSPYGYTF. CDR3 DNA sequence: TGTGCCAGCAAGAACGCGCGGAGCCCCTATGGCTACACCTTC.

The chain combines TRBV29-1 with TRBJ1-2, with 10 bases identical to TRBD1. Germline lookup yields CDR1 SQVTM and CDR2 ANQGSEA. CDR3 length: 13 residues. Trimming removed 7 bases from V and 4 bases from J; junction bases left unmatched: 6. The CDR3 loop reads CSADRGQTYGYTF. For the CDR3, the DNA is TGCAGCGCCGACAGGGGGCAGACCTATGGCTACACCTTC. Full variable domain (remainder filled in from reference TRBV29-1 and TRBJ1-2): SAVISQKPSRDICQRGTSLTIQCQVDSQVTMMFWYRQQPGQSLTLIATANQGSEATYESGFVIDKFPISRPNLTFSTLTVSNMSPEDSSIYLCSADRGQTYGYTFGSGTRLTVV.

V gene TRBV30 combines with J gene TRBJ1-2; 7 positions agree with TRBD1. Looked up from germline, CDR1 is GTSNPN and CDR2 is SVGIG (reference sequence). The CDR3 covers 12 residues. V gave up 4 bases and J gave up 7 bases; unmatched junction bases: 6. CDR3 in DNA: TGTGCCTGGACAGGGGGGAGCCGTGGCTACACCTTC. Amino acid sequence: CAWTGGSRGYTF.

The J gene is TRBJ2-7, the V gene TRBV11-2, with 7 bases lining up with TRBD1. Per the germline V gene, CDR1 is SGHAT and CDR2 is FQNNGV. Losses at the gene ends were 5 bases for V and 2 bases for J; bases not matched to a gene: 12. This CDR3 is built from 16 residues. The CDR3 DNA reads TGTGCCAGCAGCCAAACTACAGGGGACCCCCCCTACGAGCAGTACTTC. This codes for CASSQTTGDPPYEQYF.

This clone appeared a few times. This chain links TRBV5-4 with TRBJ2-1; perhaps TRBD2 as D (6 bases). CDR1 and CDR2 (germline): SGHNT, YYREEE (reference sequence). Trimming took 3 bases from V and 4 from J, leaving 17 bases between them. The CDR3 has 16 residues. CDR3 sequence: CASSSTPGGGYNEQFF. CDR3 nucleotide sequence: TGTGCCAGCAGCTCCACCCCGGGCGGAGGGTACAATGAGCAGTTCTTC.

The V call is TRBV2, the J call TRBJ1-2; 8 bases are a match to TRBD1. This CDR3 is 14 amino acids long. Losses at the gene ends were 7 bases for V and 4 bases for J; bases not matched to a gene: 8. CDR1 and CDR2 (germline): SNHLY, FYNNEI. In DNA form, the CDR3 reads TGTGCCAGCAATGAGCAGGGGGCCGGCTATGGCTACACCTTC. Translated, it gives CASNEQGAGYGYTF.

V and J are TRBV18 and TRBJ1-5; D may be TRBD1 (5 bases). This CDR3 comprises 14 residues. Germline V lookup: CDR1 KGHSH, CDR2 LQKENI. Between the trimmed V and J ends, which lost 3 bases and 5 bases, there was a span of 11 bases. In DNA, the CDR3 is TGTGCCAGCTCACCCAAGGCGGGGGATCAGCCCCAGCATTTT. Residues: CASSPKAGDQPQHF.

This chain uses TRBV15 with TRBJ2-4, with 9 bases matching TRBD2. Germline assignment: CDR1 LNHNV and CDR2 YYDKDF (reference sequence). The CDR3 is made up of 15 amino acids. The trim removed 1 base at V and 7 bases at J, leaving 5 bases unmatched. The CDR3 nucleotides read TGTGCCACCAGCAGAGCCCCTAGCGGGAACAACATTCAGTACTTC. It translates to CATSRAPSGNNIQYF. Filled out from reference TRBV15 and TRBJ2-4, the complete variable domain reads DAMVIQNPRYQVTQFGKPVTLSCSQTLNHNVMYWYQQKSSQAPKLLFHYYDKDFNNEADTPDNFQSRRPNTSFCFLDIRSPGLGDTAMYLCATSRAPSGNNIQYFGAGTRLSVL.